Presented here are 14 T cell receptor beta chains from one specimen sequenced in a study of tumor-infiltrating lymphocytes in primary liver carcinoma. TCR beta cDNA came from roughly 0.45 ug total RNA, primed with a constant-region primer. Slightly modified ARM-PCR served as the procedure for the TCR beta libraries. These libraries came from three rounds of nested multiplex PCR. Primers for the first two PCR rounds were TRBV1-TRBV30 forward primers and a C-beta reverse primer (about 10 cycles per round). TCRdb reanalysed the multiplex PCR reads using MiXCR and keeps one entry per CDR3 protein. The sample comprises about 130,000 distinct CDR3 sequences, roughly three fifths of which are singletons, and 7% to 10% rests with the top ten. Bulk tissue was left unsorted, and RNA and DNA were co-extracted from 20-30 mg of it. Material: liver tumor tissue from sampling region 3. Subset meaning: tumor region T3, left-lateral pole. The receptors stem from a woman aged 55-69 years with primary liver carcinoma and hepatitis B virus infection.

On this clonotype itself: One junction end disagrees with the germline gene, perhaps due to a read error. The chain uses TRBV12-3 or TRBV12-4 and TRBJ2-3; 9 bases agree with TRBD2. The CDR3 is made up of 15 amino acids. The CDR3 loop reads CASRDIGTSTDMQYF. The CDR3 region has the DNA TGTGCCAGCAGAGACATAGGGACTAGCACAGATATGCAGTATTTT.

This clonotype came up many times. The chain couples TRBV5-4 to TRBJ2-5; no clear D gene. With 1 base removed from V and 3 bases from J, the gap between germline ends came to 7 bases. The length of the CDR3 is 13 residues. In germline, CDR1 is SGHNT, CDR2 YYREEE (reference sequence). The CDR3 region has the DNA TGTGCCAGCAGCTTGAAACAGAAAGAGACCCAGTACTTC. Its protein product is CASSLKQKETQYF. Complete variable domain (other parts from reference TRBV5-4 and TRBJ2-5): ETGVTQSPTHLIKTRGQQVTLRCSSQSGHNTVSWYQQALGQGPQFIFQYYREEENGRGNFPPRFSGLQFPNYSSELNVNALELDDSALYLCASSLKQKETQYFGPGTRLLVL.

This clonotype appeared a few times. V gene TRBV18 combines with J gene TRBJ2-7, with D perhaps matching TRBD1 (5 bases). Germline assignment: CDR1 KGHSH and CDR2 LQKENI. V was shortened by 3 bases and J by 0 bases, with 9 bases between the two germline ends. CDR3 size: 14 residues. CDR3 in DNA: TGTGCCAGCTCACCGGAAACAGGCTCCTACGAGCAGTACTTC. This gives the protein CASSPETGSYEQYF.

This clonotype was seen a single time. At one end the junction does not follow the germline gene, possibly because of a read error. This sequence joins TRBV29-1 and TRBJ2-2; D might be TRBD2 (5 bases). The germline V gene has CDR1 SQVTM and CDR2 ANQGSEA. CDR3 size: 13 residues. CDR3 region: CSVGRTNTGEPFF. CDR3 DNA sequence: TGCAGCGTTGGGCGTACGAATACCGGGGAGCCGTTTTTT.

At least ten counts were recorded for this clonotype. The J gene is TRBJ1-1, the V gene TRBV5-6, with D hard to call. Germline CDR1 SGHDT, CDR2 YYEEEE. This CDR3 has 19 residues. V dropped 1 base and J dropped 0 bases, with 22 bases sitting between them. The CDR3 coding sequence is TGTGCCAGCAGCTTGTTGAAGAGGAGCTTGACTTCCATGAACACTGAAGCTTTCTTT. Protein: CASSLLKRSLTSMNTEAFF.

The CDR3 DNA is TGTGCTAACAGACCGACTAGCGGAAGCTCCTACGAGCAGTACTTC. Translation gives CANRPTSGSSYEQYF. The chain employs TRBV6-5 and TRBJ2-7; 9 bases match TRBD2. The germline gives CDR1 MNHEY, CDR2 SVGAGI. This CDR3 has 15 amino acids.

This chain links TRBV28 with TRBJ1-1; maybe TRBD1 (6 bases). The V gene lost 5 bases and the J gene lost 11 bases, with 12 bases spanning the gap. Germline-derived CDR1 and CDR2 are MDHEN and SYDVKM. The CDR3 runs to 11 residues. CDR3 region: CASSLQGRAFF. Written as DNA, the CDR3 is TGTGCCAGCAGTCTTCAGGGGAGGGCTTTCTTT.

Worth noting for this clonotype: The CDR3 ends on some other residue instead of the conserved phenylalanine or tryptophan, so this is likely a read error. V and J are TRBV6-5 and TRBJ2-7, with TRBD2 matching 11 bases. This CDR3 spans 18 amino acids. Germline CDR1 and CDR2: MNHEY and SVGAGI. The CDR3 coding sequence is TGTGCCAGCAGTTACTCACCCGGGGGGACTAGCGGCTCCCACGAGCAGTACTTA. Translated, it gives CASSYSPGGTSGSHEQYL.

At least ten counts were recorded for this clonotype. The rearrangement uses TRBV7-9 and TRBJ1-2; TRBD1 is a possible D gene (5 bases). This CDR3 has 13 residues. V lost 5 bases to trimming and J lost 5 bases, with 12 bases between them. Germline CDR1 reads SEHNR; CDR2 reads FQNEAQ (reference sequence). The CDR3 sequence is CASSRVGGYGYTF. In DNA form, the CDR3 reads TGTGCCAGCAGCCGCGTCGGGGGGTATGGCTACACCTTC.

With respect to this clonotype: Compared with germline, one end of the junction differs, possibly owing to a read error. The chain employs TRBV11-2 and TRBJ2-5, with TRBD2 matching 7 bases. Germline CDR1 SGHAT, CDR2 FQNNGV. This CDR3 is 16 amino acids long. The CDR3 protein is CVSSPHGGRTQETQYF. CDR3 nucleotide sequence: TGTGTCAGCAGCCCCCATGGCGGGAGAACTCAAGAGACCCAGTACTTC.

This clonotype was detected ten times or more. One end of the junction does not line up with germline, which may come from a read error. The genes are TRBV6-1 and TRBJ2-1, with D maybe TRBD1 (6 bases). CDR1 is MNHNS, CDR2 SASEGT, per germline. The CDR3 runs to 12 residues. CDR3 loop: CASSEHTGLPDF. The CDR3 region has the DNA TGTGCCAGCAGTGAGCATACAGGGCTTCCGGACTTC.

As regards this clonotype: A read error is possible here, since a much larger clone lies one base away. The chain links TRBV12-3 or TRBV12-4 to TRBJ1-5; no definite D call. The CDR3 consists of 13 residues. The CDR3 here is CASSYRMNQSQHF. CDR3 sequence (DNA): TGTGCCAGCAGTTATAGAATGAATCAGTCCCAGCATTTT.

This clonotype was counted many times. This sequence joins TRBV5-1 and TRBJ2-1, with a weak D call TRBD1 (5 bases). CDR1 is SGHRS, CDR2 YFSETQ, per germline. CDR3 length: 13 amino acids. The ends were cut back, 2 bases at V and 5 bases at J, with 8 bases in the middle. This chain's CDR3 is CASSFGADNEQFF. The CDR3 region has the DNA TGCGCCAGCAGCTTTGGGGCGGACAATGAGCAGTTCTTC.

For this clonotype: A read error may account for a junction end that differs from germline. The rearrangement links TRBV19 to TRBJ1-6; D is perhaps TRBD1 (5 bases). CDR3 length: 17 amino acids. Germline assignment: CDR1 LNHDA and CDR2 SQIVND (reference sequence). The CDR3 DNA sequence: TGTGCCAGTAGTATGGGAGGGACGGCCTCCTATAATTCACCCCTCCATTTT. This codes for CASSMGGTASYNSPLHF.